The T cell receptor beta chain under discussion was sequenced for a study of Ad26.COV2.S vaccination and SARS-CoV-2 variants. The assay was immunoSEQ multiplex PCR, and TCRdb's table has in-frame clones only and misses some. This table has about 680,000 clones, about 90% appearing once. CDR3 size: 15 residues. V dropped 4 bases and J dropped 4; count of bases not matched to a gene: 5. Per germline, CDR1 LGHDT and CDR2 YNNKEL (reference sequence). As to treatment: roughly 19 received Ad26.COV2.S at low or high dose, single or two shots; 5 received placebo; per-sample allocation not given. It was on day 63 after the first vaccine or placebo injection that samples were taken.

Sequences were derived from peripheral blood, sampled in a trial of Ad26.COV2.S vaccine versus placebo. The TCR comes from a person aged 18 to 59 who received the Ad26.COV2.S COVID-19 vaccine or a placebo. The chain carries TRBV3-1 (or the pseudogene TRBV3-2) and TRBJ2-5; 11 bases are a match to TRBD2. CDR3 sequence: CASSLRGLAGETQYF. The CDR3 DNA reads TGTGCCAGCAGCCTCCGAGGACTAGCGGGAGAGACCCAGTACTTC.